Given below is one T cell receptor beta chain in context. This CDR3 contains 13 residues. Per germline, CDR1 SGHRS and CDR2 YFSETQ. V was cut by 0 bases and J by 3 bases, with 5 bases left in between. TCRdb keeps only in-frame clones here, not all; method: immunoSEQ multiplex PCR. This sample carries fewer than 150,000 clones, roughly 95% of them seen once, and the ten largest clones take 0.44%. This sample is part of a study of T cell changes during pregnancy in multiple sclerosis. Sequences were derived from peripheral blood, sampled after pregnancy. The clonotype originates from a female donor with multiple sclerosis, enrolled in a pregnancy study. The genes are TRBV5-1 and TRBJ2-3; D is unresolved. In DNA form, the CDR3 reads TGCGCCAGCAGCTTGGGAGGTACAGATACGCAGTATTTT. It specifies CASSLGGTDTQYF.